This T cell receptor beta chain was captured in a study of immune reconstitution after stem cell transplant in scleroderma. This clonotype was seen a few times. This CDR3 comprises 16 residues. CDR1 SGHDT and CDR2 YYEEEE come from the germline V gene. V lost 4 bases and J lost 6; bases outside the gene matches: 10. TCRdb analysed the RT-PCR reads with MiXCR anew, one entry per CDR3 protein. The sample carries approximately 5,000 distinct CDR3 sequences, approximately 8% recorded once. The TCR sequence derives from a male donor with systemic sclerosis. The specimen was obtained before or after autologous hematopoietic stem cell transplantation (not recorded which). The chain uses TRBV5-6 and TRBJ2-3; 11 bases match TRBD2. CDR3 DNA: TGTGCCAGCAGCGACCTTCTAGCGGGAGGACCGGATACGCAGTATTTT. Amino acids: CASSDLLAGGPDTQYF.